This T cell receptor beta chain was recovered during a study of cytomegalovirus exposure and HLA in healthy donors (dated by TCRdb to 2017 to 2019). About the study as a whole: An earlier analysis of several hundred of the donors reported approximately 280 Gb of sequence data and 90 million to 120 million unique TCR beta sequences obtained from around 170 million T cells. Four to six DR-DQ haplotypes were handled as single units for association and clustering, since linkage in the cohort was strong. An early release covering roughly 580 HLA-typed donors comprised approximately 290 gigabases of sequencing data and 85 million to 100 million unique TCR sequences. Every repertoire in the discovery cohort had been generated on one and the same sequencing platform. Typing coverage varied by locus: roughly 620-630 donors for A, B, C, DRB1 and DQB1; approximately 560 for DQA1; about 590 for DPA1; 400 to 480 for DPB1. On average, around 230,000 unique TCR beta nucleotide sequences were sequenced per donor among 398 genotyped donors of the cohort, with approximately 18% of those sequences being non-productive. HLA typing covered class I and class II loci at four-digit resolution. An earlier analysis of 587 of the donors applied high-throughput TCR beta sequencing to assess whether each TCR beta V gene segment acted as functional or pseudogenic. Donor age, sex, ethnicity and CMV serostatus were collected together with the repertoire data. In a later genetic analysis, genome-wide SNP genotypes for about 65% of the roughly 670 donors were used, and that subset was treated as a discovery cohort. A separate validation cohort of approximately 130 different subjects was used in addition to the roughly 640-subject first cohort. Of the roughly 400 genotyped donors, approximately 83% fell in the genetic ancestry cluster associated with self-reported Caucasian donors. The study aimed to test whether signatures of past pathogen exposure could be identified by cataloging public T cell receptors. To study patterns of TCR occurrence, a later analysis re-analyzed previously published TCR beta repertoires from 600 to 750 donors and added high-resolution HLA genotyping. High-throughput TCR immunosequencing, statistical association of individual TCRs with disease status, and machine learning were combined to predict cytomegalovirus infection status. The study used immunosequencing to profile the T cell repertoires of several hundred subjects and linked those repertoires to cytomegalovirus serostatus. Rather than using new phenotypic data, the later analysis identified candidate immune exposures from TCR beta sequences and from how often those sequences occurred across donors. Overall results and qualifications from the work: Cytomegalovirus status was reported to be diagnosed by the classifier with high specificity and sensitivity in both the original and validation cohorts. Linkage disequilibrium might explain the correlated functional status among segregating V segments, but an unknown experimental factor could not be excluded. Specific HLA alleles were associated with 15,000 to 20,000 TCR beta sequences at a false discovery rate of 0.05 in a later analysis. A cluster of highly shared sequence variants was judged likely to represent a technical artifact of the sequencing pipeline. The earlier analysis of approximately 590 of the donors excluded 15 to 20 rarely observed V segments, including chromosome 9 orphons, because counts were too low. In a later genetic analysis, a missense DCLRE1C variant was associated with V-gene and J-gene trimming of TCR beta chains, and the association was replicated in an independent cohort. The authors suggested that the approach could potentially be generalized to other disease states and immunological phenotypes. Compared with equally common non-associated chains, HLA-associated TCR beta chains in a later analysis were more clonally expanded and had lower generation probabilities. In an earlier analysis of 450 to 750 of the donors, most TCR beta V segments appeared in productive rearrangements about 87% or about 30% of the time, broadly matching IMGT annotations. Because the 87-base-pair reads could not distinguish some IMGT-functional V segments, including TRBV6-2 and TRBV6-3, those segments were excluded. The only immune exposure information available for the cohort was CMV serostatus. A few of the identified cytomegalovirus-associated TCR beta chains were confirmed in vitro to be specific for cytomegalovirus antigens. While some public TCRs were present in many individuals, most TCR sequences turned up only very rarely across donors. Because HLA typing was missing for some donors at each locus, association tests included only the typed subset. Presence/absence analyses assumed roughly uniform sequencing depth across donors, an assumption that may not hold. A later analysis reported that several top co-occurrence clusters appeared linked to parvovirus B19, influenza, CMV and Epstein-Barr virus. When HLA alleles, especially DR and DQ, strongly co-occurred, attributing TCR associations to individual alleles was difficult. In a later analysis, the rate of TCR association differed among HLA loci, with DRB1 alleles having the most associated TCRs and HLA-C alleles having the fewest. A later analysis found that most CMV-associated TCR beta chains appeared HLA-restricted, with HLA associations seemingly driven largely by CMV exposure. In this cohort, only TCR beta chains were sequenced, and detectable features were limited by the absence of alpha or paired-chain data. In a later genetic analysis, fewer N-insertions in productive TCRs were reported among donors in an Asian-associated ancestry cluster than the roughly 700-donor mean. A further reported finding was that TCR beta sequences accurately predicted the HLA-A and HLA-B alleles for most subjects in the first cohort. The study listed 170 or so TCR beta chains as associated with cytomegalovirus.

CDR1 and CDR2 are drawn from the germline V gene: SQVTM, ANQGSEA. Trimming accounts for 2 bases at V and 0 bases at J, while the number of junction bases matched to no gene is 3. Including cysteine and phenylalanine, the CDR3 has 15 amino acids. CDR3 DNA only is kept here, 45 bases in frame from base 1. Libraries were made using the immunoSEQ multiplex PCR assay. For the multiplex PCR, a mixture combining 60 forward primers for TCR Vbeta segments and 13 reverse primers for TCR Jbeta segments was used. The CDR3 region of rearranged TCR beta genes was amplified from genomic DNA with a multiplex PCR assay. The amplified TCR beta libraries were sequenced on the Illumina HiSeq System as 87-base-pair reads. Per the source publication's procedure: In a later analysis, tens of millions of unique TCR beta chains were counted across the 666 repertoires, and about 10 million of these chains were shared by at least two donors. A nearest-neighbor algorithm error-corrected the raw reads and collapsed the reads into unique sequences, merging closely related sequences to remove PCR and sequencing errors. Alignment of CDR3 sequences to IMGT reference sequences was used to assign V, D and J gene segments. For a sequence to be retained, a match of at least six nucleotides was required to both a V gene segment and a J gene segment. Rearrangements were classified as productive when the CDR3 lacked stop codons and remained in frame with V and J, and all other rearrangements were classified as non-productive. Following IMGT convention, CDR3 was defined as the stretch from the second conserved V-encoded cysteine to the conserved J-encoded phenylalanine. The earlier analysis of 500 to 600 of the donors excluded sequences that lacked an unambiguous match to a single V gene segment. In an earlier analysis of 587 of the donors, V segments were called functional above 56.7% productive rearrangements and were called segregating when the between-donor standard deviation exceeded 5%. A statistical classification framework was built for diagnosing cytomegalovirus status from the catalog of TCR beta chain sequences. V and J gene assignment, in a later analysis, came from comparing TCR nucleotide sequences with IMGT/GENE-DB human TR gene sequences. Using the TCRdist pipeline, a later analysis assigned CDR3 sequences along with most-parsimonious VDJ recombination scenarios. In a later analysis, each TCR beta chain was defined by its CDR3 amino acid sequence together with its V-gene family, and reads without a unique V-gene family were excluded. To address suspected cross-contamination and a sequencing artifact, a later analysis removed a few hundred highly shared, low-generation-probability nucleotide sequences. A later analysis calculated a clonal expansion index for each public chain from normalized within-repertoire ranks of inferred template counts. Generation probabilities in a later analysis came from a VDJ recombination model fitted to out-of-frame rearrangements, and those results were checked against IGoR. In a later analysis, TCR-TCR, TCR-HLA and TCR-CMV co-occurrence was scored with hypergeometric tests, and a repertoire-size bias correction was applied to TCR pairs. In a later analysis, false discovery rates were estimated by permuting HLA or CMV assignments 20 times. In a later analysis, co-occurring TCRs were grouped using DBSCAN, and TCRdist sequence similarity was added for clustering within HLA-allele-positive subsets. Co-occurrence clustering excluded repertoires with fewer than 30,000 or more than 120,000 public chains, plus five with anomalous nucleotide sharing. TCRdb re-hosts the immuneACCESS table, in-frame sequences only. Its copies lack some clones; in the studies checked, an unresolved V gene accounts for under half of them, and the cause for the rest is not known. The DNA gave D and trimming, while V, J and clone size come from that table. The sample profile shows 200,000 to 250,000 clones; more than 75% of them were found once. The ten largest clones represent 1.3% of the sample.

About this clone itself: It has no known antigen specificity. No clone much larger than this one lies a single base away; base qualities are absent.

The cohort comprised several hundred healthy bone marrow donors. At the time of sampling, all cohort members were nominally healthy, though unrecorded immune exposures were likely present. Of the 700 or so cohort members, more than 250 had a positive CMV serostatus and just over 350 had a negative one, while no CMV serostatus was recorded for the donor. Each donor provided a peripheral blood sample, and peripheral blood mononuclear cells were used for TCR beta sequencing. Genomic DNA was extracted from the blood cell samples with the Qiagen DNeasy Blood Extraction Kit. The material sequenced was PBMCs. The sequence joins TRBV29-1 to TRBJ2-2; 7 of the junction bases match TRBD2. The receptor's source is a human donor in good health. The CDR3 region has the sequence CSVESAGANTGELFF. The nucleotides read TGCAGCGTTGAATCTGCGGGGGCGAACACCGGGGAGCTGTTTTTT.